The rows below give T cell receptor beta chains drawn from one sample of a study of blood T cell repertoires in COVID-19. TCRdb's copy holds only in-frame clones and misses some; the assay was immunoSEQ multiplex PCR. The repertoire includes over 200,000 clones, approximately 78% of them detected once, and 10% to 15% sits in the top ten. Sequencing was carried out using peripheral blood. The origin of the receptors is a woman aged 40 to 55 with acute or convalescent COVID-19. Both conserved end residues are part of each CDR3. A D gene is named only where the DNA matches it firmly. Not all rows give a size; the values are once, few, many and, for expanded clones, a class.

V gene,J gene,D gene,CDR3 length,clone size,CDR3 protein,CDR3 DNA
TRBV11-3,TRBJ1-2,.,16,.,CASSFAHWTANYGYTF,TGTGCCAGCAGCTTCGCCCACTGGACAGCCAACTATGGCTACACCTTC
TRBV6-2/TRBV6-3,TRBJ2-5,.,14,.,CASSSTGRVGTQYF,TGTGCCAGCAGCTCAACCGGGAGAGTGGGGACCCAGTACTTC
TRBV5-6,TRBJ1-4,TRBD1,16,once,CASSFTGTGANEKLFF,TGTGCCAGCAGCTTCACCGGGACAGGGGCTAATGAAAAACTGTTTTTT
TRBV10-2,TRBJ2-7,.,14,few,CASSENGGDYEQYF,TGCGCCAGCAGTGAGAACGGAGGGGACTACGAGCAGTACTTC
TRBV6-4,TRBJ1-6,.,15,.,CASTAVEGSGSPLHF,TGTGCCAGCACTGCGGTGGAGGGCTCGGGTTCACCCCTCCACTTT
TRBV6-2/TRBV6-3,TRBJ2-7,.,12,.,CASSRLAYEQYF,TGTGCCAGCAGCAGACTAGCCTACGAGCAGTACTTC
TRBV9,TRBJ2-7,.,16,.,CASRGFWSLSSYEQYF,TGTGCCAGCAGGGGCTTTTGGTCGCTGAGCTCCTACGAGCAGTACTTC
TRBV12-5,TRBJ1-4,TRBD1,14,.,CASGLGQGWEKLFF,TGTGCTAGTGGTTTGGGACAGGGTTGGGAAAAACTGTTTTTT
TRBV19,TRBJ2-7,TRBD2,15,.,CASSMRTGGPHEQYF,TGTGCCAGTAGTATGCGAACGGGAGGGCCCCACGAGCAGTACTTC
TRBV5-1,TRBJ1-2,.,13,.,CASSLGQKYGYTF,TGCGCCAGCAGCTTGGGACAGAAGTATGGCTACACCTTC